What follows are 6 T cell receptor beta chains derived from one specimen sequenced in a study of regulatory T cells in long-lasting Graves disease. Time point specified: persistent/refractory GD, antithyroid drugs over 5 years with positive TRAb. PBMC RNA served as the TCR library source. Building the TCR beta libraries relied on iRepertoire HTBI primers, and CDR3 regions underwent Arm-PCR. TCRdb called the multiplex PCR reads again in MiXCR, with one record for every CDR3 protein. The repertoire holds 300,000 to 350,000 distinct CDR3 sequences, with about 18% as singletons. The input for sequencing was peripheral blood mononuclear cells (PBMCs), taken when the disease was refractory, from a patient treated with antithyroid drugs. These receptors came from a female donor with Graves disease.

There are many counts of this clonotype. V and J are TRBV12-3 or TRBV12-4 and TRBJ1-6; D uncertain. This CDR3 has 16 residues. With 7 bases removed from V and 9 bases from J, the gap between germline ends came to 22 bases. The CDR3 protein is CASTFRGRLPFSPLHF. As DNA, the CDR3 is TGTGCCAGCACTTTCCGCGGGAGACTGCCCTTTTCACCCCTCCACTTT.

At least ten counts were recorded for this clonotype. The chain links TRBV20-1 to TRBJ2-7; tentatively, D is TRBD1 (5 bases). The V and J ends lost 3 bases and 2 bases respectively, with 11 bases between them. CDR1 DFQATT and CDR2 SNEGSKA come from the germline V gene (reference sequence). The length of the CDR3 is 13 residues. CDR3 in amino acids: CSASGDSPYEQYF. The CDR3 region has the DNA TGCAGTGCTAGCGGTGACAGCCCCTACGAGCAGTACTTC.

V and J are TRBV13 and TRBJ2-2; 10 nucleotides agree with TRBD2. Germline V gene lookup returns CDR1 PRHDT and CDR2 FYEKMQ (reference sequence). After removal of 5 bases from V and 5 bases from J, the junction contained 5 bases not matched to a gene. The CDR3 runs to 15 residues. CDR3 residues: CASSPSGRTTGELFF. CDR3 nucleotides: TGTGCCAGCAGCCCTAGCGGGAGAACGACCGGGGAGCTGTTTTTT. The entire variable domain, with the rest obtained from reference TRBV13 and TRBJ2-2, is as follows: AAGVIQSPRHLIKEKRETATLKCYPIPRHDTVYWYQQGPGQDPQFLISFYEKMQSDKGSIPDRFSAQQFSDYHSELNMSSLELGDSALYFCASSPSGRTTGELFFGEGSRLTVL.

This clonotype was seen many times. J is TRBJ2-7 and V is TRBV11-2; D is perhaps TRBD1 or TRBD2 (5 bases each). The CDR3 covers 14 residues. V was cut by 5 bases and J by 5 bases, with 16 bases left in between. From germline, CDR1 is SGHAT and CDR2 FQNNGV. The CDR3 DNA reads TGTGCCAGCAGCAAATACGGCCGGGGCAACGAGCAGTACTTC. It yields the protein CASSKYGRGNEQYF.

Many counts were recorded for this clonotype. CDR3 protein: CASSTGIQPQHF. Here the CDR3 DNA reads TGTGCCAGCAGCACCGGCATTCAGCCCCAGCATTTT. The rearrangement links TRBV7-9 to TRBJ1-5; D remains unclear. Trimming removed 5 bases at V and 6 bases at J, with 8 bases between. The germline CDR1 and CDR2 sequences are SEHNR and FQNEAQ (reference sequence). This CDR3 is 12 amino acids long.

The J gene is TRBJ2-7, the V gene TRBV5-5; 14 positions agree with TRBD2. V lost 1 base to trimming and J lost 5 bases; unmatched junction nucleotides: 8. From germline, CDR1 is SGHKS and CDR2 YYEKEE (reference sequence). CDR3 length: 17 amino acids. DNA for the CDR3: TGTGCCAGCAGCTTGCGAGCGGGACTAGCGGGAGTCCACGAGCAGTACTTC. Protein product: CASSLRAGLAGVHEQYF.